One sample yielded the 20 T cell receptor beta chains listed below, sequenced in a study of T cells in Graves' hyperthyroidism and ophthalmopathy. What was amplified from RNA transcripts were TCR beta CDR3 regions. The HTBI primer set was used in a first-round RT-PCR of the TCR CDR3. TCRdb reanalysed the multiplex PCR reads using MiXCR and keeps one entry per CDR3 protein. The sample contains approximately 600,000 distinct CDR3 sequences, 13% to 15% of which appear only once. Sequenced input: blood. These receptors all come from a woman aged 18-29 years with Graves' ophthalmopathy.

This clonotype was seen more than once but under ten times. The chain carries TRBV24-1 and TRBJ2-3, with no clear D. The CDR3 runs to 13 residues. With 0 bases removed from V and 6 bases from J, the gap between germline ends came to 6 bases. Germline V gives CDR1 KGHDR, CDR2 SFDVKD. CDR3 coding DNA: TGTGCCACCAGTGATTTGTTTGAGGATACGCAGTATTTT. Residues: CATSDLFEDTQYF.

The chain joins TRBV7-8 to TRBJ2-3, with 9 bases fitting TRBD2. The CDR3 contains 20 residues. Germline CDR1 SGHVS, CDR2 FQNEAQ. V dropped 5 bases and J dropped 5; count of bases not matched to a gene: 23. CDR3 residues: CASSPPRAATGTSPGDTQYF. The CDR3 DNA follows: TGTGCCAGCAGCCCCCCTCGCGCGGCAACCGGGACTAGCCCCGGAGATACGCAGTATTTT.

This clonotype occurred many times. The chain recombines TRBV7-2 with TRBJ2-7; 9 nucleotides agree with TRBD1. Germline lookup yields CDR1 SGHTA and CDR2 FQGNSA. The junction had 4 bases not matched to a gene; V was cut back by 5 bases and J by 2 bases. This CDR3 spans 14 amino acids. The CDR3 sequence: CASSEGQGPYEQYF. The CDR3 DNA follows: TGTGCCAGCAGCGAGGGACAGGGTCCCTACGAGCAGTACTTC.

This clonotype was seen ten or more times. This rearrangement joins TRBV6-1 to TRBJ2-1, with TRBD2 identical over 11 bases. V dropped 7 bases and J dropped 4; count of bases not matched to a gene: 15. CDR3 length: 18 amino acids. Germline V gene lookup returns CDR1 MNHNS and CDR2 SASEGT. CDR3 sequence reads: CASTERLAGGGPYNEQFF. CDR3 nucleotide sequence: TGTGCCAGCACAGAACGTCTAGCGGGAGGAGGGCCGTACAATGAGCAGTTCTTC.

Many counts were recorded for this clonotype. The chain recombines TRBV11-1 with TRBJ1-1; D is undetermined. Germline CDR1 reads SGHAT; CDR2 reads FQDESV (reference sequence). Deletions cut 3 bases from V and 1 base from J, with 6 bases between. This CDR3 region has 13 residues. DNA of the CDR3: TGTGCCAGCAGCTTTACAGCGAACACTGAAGCTTTCTTT. This sequence encodes CASSFTANTEAFF.

For this clonotype: A much more abundant neighbour one base away suggests this may be a read error. The chain has TRBV20-1 and TRBJ2-7, with 7 bases matching TRBD2. V lost 0 bases, J lost 0 bases, and 8 bases stayed unmatched. This CDR3 comprises 16 residues. CDR1 DFQATT and CDR2 SNEGSKA come from the germline V gene (reference sequence). The CDR3 spells CSARDGGGSSSYEQYF. The CDR3 DNA follows: TGCAGTGCTAGAGATGGCGGCGGGAGTAGCTCCTACGAGCAGTACTTC.

The chain couples TRBV5-1 to TRBJ1-1; D is possibly TRBD1 (5 bases). This CDR3 has 20 residues. Germline CDR1 and CDR2: SGHRS and YFSETQ. V was pared by 4 bases and J by 1 base, with 29 bases between. DNA for the CDR3: TGCGCCAGCAGCGTCGGGGGGGGTTCAGCGCGGTCAAAGAAGAACACTGAAGCTTTCTTT. Its protein product is CASSVGGGSARSKKNTEAFF.

This clonotype was recorded a few times. The chain is built from TRBV29-1 and TRBJ1-2, with 9 bases matching TRBD1. The trim removed 8 bases at V and 0 bases at J, leaving 7 bases unmatched. Per germline, CDR1 SQVTM and CDR2 ANQGSEA. The CDR3 covers 14 residues. CDR3 amino acids: CSIFGQGTNYGYTF. CDR3 DNA sequence: TGCAGCATCTTTGGACAGGGGACTAACTATGGCTACACCTTC. Drawing the rest from reference TRBV29-1 and TRBJ1-2, the complete variable domain is SAVISQKPSRDICQRGTSLTIQCQVDSQVTMMFWYRQQPGQSLTLIATANQGSEATYESGFVIDKFPISRPNLTFSTLTVSNMSPEDSSIYLCSIFGQGTNYGYTFGSGTRLTVV.

The sample holds many counts of this clonotype. This chain links TRBV27 with TRBJ2-2, with D uncertain. Trimming cost V 5 bases and J 7 bases, with 8 bases left between them. The CDR3 covers 12 residues. Germline lookup yields CDR1 MNHEY and CDR2 SMNVEV (reference sequence). The DNA for the CDR3 is TGTGCCAGCAGTCCATATAACGGGGAGCTGTTTTTT. Translation gives CASSPYNGELFF.

At least ten counts were recorded for this clonotype. The V and J genes are TRBV12-3 or TRBV12-4 and TRBJ2-5; 7 positions agree with TRBD2. With 1 base clipped from V and 5 bases from J, the junction kept 10 bases outside the gene matches. CDR3 size: 16 residues. The CDR3 loop is CASSLGGRAMGETQYF. The CDR3 region has the DNA TGTGCCAGCAGTTTAGGGGGGAGGGCCATGGGGGAGACCCAGTACTTC.

This clonotype was detected a few times. The chain joins TRBV7-9 to TRBJ1-6, with no clear D. This CDR3 has 13 residues. The V and J ends lost 5 bases and 6 bases respectively, with 8 bases between them. Germline lookup yields CDR1 SEHNR and CDR2 FQNEAQ (reference sequence). The CDR3 here is CASSLTSNSPLHF. The CDR3 DNA reads TGTGCCAGCAGCCTCACCTCTAATTCACCCCTCCACTTT.

Of note for this clonotype: Compared with germline, one end of the junction differs, possibly owing to a read error. The rearrangement joins TRBV12-3 or TRBV12-4 to TRBJ2-1; no clear D gene. The CDR3 is made up of 14 amino acids. The DNA of the CDR3 is TGTGCCAGCCGGGCGGACCAATCCTACAATAAGCAGTTCTTC. Translating it yields CASRADQSYNKQFF.

This chain joins TRBV11-2 and TRBJ2-3; D is uncertain. The CDR3 has 14 residues. V was pared by 8 bases and J by 0 bases, with 12 bases between. Germline loops: CDR1 SGHAT, CDR2 FQNNGV. In nucleotides, the CDR3 is TGTGCCAGCGCATTAGGCAAGAGCACAGATACGCAGTATTTT. Its translation is CASALGKSTDTQYF. Supplemented by reference TRBV11-2 and TRBJ2-3, the full variable domain reads EAGVAQSPRYKIIEKRQSVAFWCNPISGHATLYWYQQILGQGPKLLIQFQNNGVVDDSQLPKDRFSAERLKGVDSTLKIQPAKLEDSAVYLCASALGKSTDTQYFGPGTRLTVL.

V gene TRBV24-1 combines with J gene TRBJ2-1, with D uncertain. V shed 4 bases and J shed 11 bases, with 14 bases lying between them. CDR1 is KGHDR, CDR2 SFDVKD, per germline. The CDR3 extends over 13 amino acids. The CDR3 coding sequence is TGTGCCACCAGTGAACGCCCCGAGAGGAAGCAGTTCTTC. Amino acids: CATSERPERKQFF.

This chain connects TRBV10-3 to TRBJ2-7, with D tentatively TRBD2 (5 bases). This CDR3 spans 13 amino acids. Looked up from germline, CDR1 is ENHRY and CDR2 is SYGVKD. The ends were cut back, 7 bases at V and 5 bases at J, with 15 bases in the middle. This chain's CDR3 is CAIMSGVGDEQYF. CDR3 DNA: TGTGCCATCATGTCCGGGGTTGGGGACGAGCAGTACTTC.

This clonotype appeared many times. This chain links TRBV18 with TRBJ1-2; TRBD1 matches at 8 bases. V was pared by 5 bases and J by 4 bases, with 6 bases of the junction left unmatched. The CDR3 sequence is 14 residues long. Germline V CDR1 and CDR2: KGHSH, LQKENI. CDR3 in DNA: TGTGCCAGCTCAGCCTCGACAGGGGCCTATGGCTACACCTTC. Translating gives CASSASTGAYGYTF.

The sample holds many counts of this clonotype. The chain carries TRBV2 and TRBJ1-1, with D possibly matching TRBD1 (6 bases). Germline CDR1 reads SNHLY; CDR2 reads FYNNEI. V dropped 1 base and J dropped 5 bases, with 8 bases sitting between them. The CDR3 has 13 amino acids. The CDR3 coding sequence is TGTGCCAGCAGTGAAGAGGGGGAAACTGAAGCTTTCTTT. Amino acid sequence: CASSEEGETEAFF.

The CDR3 protein is CSVRGYNEQFF. The DNA for the CDR3 is TGCAGCGTCAGGGGGTACAATGAGCAGTTCTTC. V is TRBV29-1 and J is TRBJ2-1; 7 bases map to TRBD1. CDR1 SQVTM and CDR2 ANQGSEA come from the germline V gene. The CDR3 contains 11 residues. J gave up 4 bases and V 6 bases, and 0 bases lay outside the gene matches.

There are many counts of this clonotype. The V call is TRBV14, the J call TRBJ2-2; D possibly corresponds to TRBD2 (6 bases). The CDR3 length is 17 residues. V lost 0 bases to trimming and J lost 0 bases, with 11 bases between them. Germline lookup yields CDR1 SGHDN and CDR2 FVKESK. The CDR3 protein is CASSQEAAGTNTGELFF. The CDR3 coding sequence is TGTGCCAGCAGCCAAGAGGCGGCGGGGACGAACACCGGGGAGCTGTTTTTT.

This clonotype turned up a few times. This chain uses TRBV24-1 with TRBJ2-5; D remains unclear. The CDR3 has 13 residues. Trimming removed 4 bases from V and 2 bases from J, with 7 bases in between. Germline CDR1 reads KGHDR; CDR2 reads SFDVKD. For the CDR3, the DNA is TGTGCCACCAGTGAATCTGCACAAGAGACCCAGTACTTC. Protein: CATSESAQETQYF.